This T cell receptor (beta chain) was captured in a study of Graves' ophthalmopathy and Graves' hyperthyroidism. Overall study: Specimen type is peripheral blood, obtained at initial diagnosis before any treatment.

Worth noting for this clonotype: Its matching antigen is unknown.

Enrollment excluded any patients with other autoimmune diseases, uncontrolled infections, pregnancy or lactation. Beta-chain TCR CDR3 regions were amplified from RNA transcripts. HTBI-primed first-round RT-PCR preceded second-round multiplex PCR. A single record per CDR3 protein comes from TCRdb applying MiXCR to the multiplex PCR reads. The sample contains about 740,000 distinct CDR3 sequences, around 40% of which appear only once. Findings and limits, study-wide: Most expanded thyroid clonotypes above 0.001 frequency also appeared in blood. Both a roughly 70% sensitivity and an approximately 72% specificity characterized the model's predictions of ophthalmopathy progression.

The CDR3 length is 20 residues. The V gene's germline CDR1 is DFQATT and CDR2 SNEGSKA (reference sequence). J gave up 5 bases and V 5 bases, and 24 bases lay outside the gene matches. The source is an adult man with Graves' ophthalmopathy. Sequenced input: peripheral blood. The chain combines TRBV20-1 with TRBJ2-5; 12 bases fit TRBD2. The CDR3: CSADYRDREQSGLAGETQYF. DNA of the CDR3: TGCAGTGCTGACTACCGGGACAGGGAACAATCTGGACTAGCGGGGGAGACCCAGTACTTC.